This T cell receptor beta chain comes out of a study of blood T cell repertoires in COVID-19. Study at large: Nucleic acid was either cDNA or gDNA, and it came from T cells, B-cell-depleted T cells, or PBMCs.

CDR3 length equals 15 residues. Germline CDR1 LGHNA, CDR2 YNFKEQ. J lost 9 bases, V lost 0 bases, and 5 bases had no gene match. Assay used: immunoSEQ multiplex PCR; TCRdb lists only in-frame clones, some missing. The data show roughly 180,000 clones, about 84% seen once. The V gene is TRBV4-2, the J gene TRBJ2-1, with 10 bases matching TRBD2. This clonotype was obtained from a woman in her thirties or forties with acute COVID-19. The sample consisted of PBMCs or T cells enriched from blood (not recorded which). CDR3 residues: CASSQDLAGASEQFF. The CDR3 DNA reads as TGTGCCAGCAGCCAAGATCTAGCGGGGGCCTCTGAGCAGTTCTTC.